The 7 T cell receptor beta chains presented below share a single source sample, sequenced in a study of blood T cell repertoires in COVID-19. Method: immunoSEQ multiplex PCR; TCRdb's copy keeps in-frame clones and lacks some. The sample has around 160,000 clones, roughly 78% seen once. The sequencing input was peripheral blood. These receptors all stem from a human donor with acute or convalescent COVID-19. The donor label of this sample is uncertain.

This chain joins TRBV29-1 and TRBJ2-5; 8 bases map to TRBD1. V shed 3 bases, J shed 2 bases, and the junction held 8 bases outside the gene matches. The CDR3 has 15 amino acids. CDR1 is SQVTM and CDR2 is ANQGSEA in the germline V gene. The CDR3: CSVDKGTGGQETQYF. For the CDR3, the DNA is TGCAGCGTTGATAAAGGGACAGGAGGTCAAGAGACCCAGTACTTC.

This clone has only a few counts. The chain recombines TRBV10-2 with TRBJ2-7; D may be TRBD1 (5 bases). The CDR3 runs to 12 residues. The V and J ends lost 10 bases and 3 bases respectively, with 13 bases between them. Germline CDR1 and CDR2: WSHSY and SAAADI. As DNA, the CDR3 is TGCGCCACCCTTGGAAGGGGCTACGAGCAGTACTTC. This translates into CATLGRGYEQYF.

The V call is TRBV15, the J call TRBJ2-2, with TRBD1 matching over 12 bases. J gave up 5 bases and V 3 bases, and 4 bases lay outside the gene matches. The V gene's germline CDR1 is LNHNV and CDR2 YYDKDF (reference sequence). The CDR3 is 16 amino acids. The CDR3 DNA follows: TGTGCCACCAGCAGGGGACAGGGGGCGAGGACCGGGGAGCTGTTTTTT. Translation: CATSRGQGARTGELFF.

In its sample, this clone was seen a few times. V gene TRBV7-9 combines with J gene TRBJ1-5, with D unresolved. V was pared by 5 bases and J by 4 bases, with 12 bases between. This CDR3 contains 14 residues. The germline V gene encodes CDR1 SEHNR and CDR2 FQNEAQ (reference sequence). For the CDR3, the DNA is TGTGCCAGCAGCCCCGGACTGAATAATCAGCCCCAGCATTTT. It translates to CASSPGLNNQPQHF.

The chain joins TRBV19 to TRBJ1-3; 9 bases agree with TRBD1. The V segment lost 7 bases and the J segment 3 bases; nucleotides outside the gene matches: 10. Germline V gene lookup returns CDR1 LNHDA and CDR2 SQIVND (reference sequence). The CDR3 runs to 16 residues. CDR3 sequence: CASIRGTGTFGNTIYF. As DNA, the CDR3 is TGTGCCAGTATAAGAGGGACAGGGACTTTTGGAAACACCATATATTTT.

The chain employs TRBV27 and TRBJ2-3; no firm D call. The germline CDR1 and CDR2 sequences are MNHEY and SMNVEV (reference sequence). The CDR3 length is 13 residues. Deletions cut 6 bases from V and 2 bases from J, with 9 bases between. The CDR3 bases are TGTGCCAGCAGAGGCAGGCCCACAGATACGCAGTATTTT. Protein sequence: CASRGRPTDTQYF.

The CDR3 loop reads CAWSWGLGGQPQHF. The CDR3 nucleotides read TGTGCCTGGAGTTGGGGTTTGGGGGGTCAGCCCCAGCATTTT. The gene calls are TRBV30 and TRBJ1-5, with D perhaps TRBD1 (5 bases). Germline assignment: CDR1 GTSNPN and CDR2 SVGIG (reference sequence). With 2 bases removed from V and 6 bases from J, the gap between germline ends came to 14 bases. This CDR3 contains 14 residues. The complete variable domain, with remaining parts taken from reference TRBV30 and TRBJ1-5, reads SQTIHQWPATLVQPVGSPLSLECTVEGTSNPNLYWYRQAAGRGLQLLFYSVGIGQISSEVPQNLSASRPQDRQFILSSKKLLLSDSGFYLCAWSWGLGGQPQHFGDGTRLSIL.